This T cell receptor beta chain was obtained from a study of T-cell reconstitution after alpha-beta-depleted transplantation in children. Germline assignment: CDR1 MNHEY and CDR2 SMNVEV (reference sequence). V shed 6 bases and J shed 2 bases, with 7 bases lying between them. The CDR3 loop spans 13 amino acids. Study-level findings and limits: Approximately two months post-transplant, alpha-beta T cells reportedly originated from several hundred expanded graft clones. TCRbeta diversity was high at day 60 in some patients (a result of surviving recipient T cells and thymic progenitors).

Preparation of the TCRbeta library used unique molecular identifiers. Using its own MiXCR run on the PCR reads, TCRdb lists one record per CDR3 protein. The sample contains about a million distinct CDR3 sequences, 25% to 35% of which appear only once. This clonotype was seen a few times. What it recognizes is unknown. The sequencing used PBMCs, mostly from graft donor cells, collected 360 days after TCRalphabeta/CD19-depleted stem cell transplant. V usage is TRBV27 and J usage is TRBJ2-2; D is unclear. The receptor's source is a boy younger than two who had a stem cell transplant for SCID, so the T cells may come from the graft donor. The CDR3 sequence: CASRSPNTGELFF. The CDR3 nucleotides read TGTGCCAGCAGAAGTCCAAACACCGGGGAGCTGTTTTTT.